This TCR beta chain was captured in a study of shared clonotypes between healthy human individuals. Whole-study findings and limits: A few donors had around 5% of their naive CD4 clonotypes in common. Naive subsets tended to show greater estimated richness than memory subsets.

Some clones are missing from TCRdb's copy, which holds only in-frame ones; the method was immunoSEQ multiplex PCR. The sample includes fewer than 3 million clones, 85% to 95% of them seen just once. The study separated CD4+ cells into CD45RA+ naive and CD45RA-negative memory subsets. About this clone itself: Its specificity is not known.

In germline, CDR1 is LNHDA, CDR2 SQIVND (reference sequence). Trimming took 4 bases from V and 3 from J; bases not matched to a gene: 2. This CDR3 has 13 amino acids. The sequence came from a man between 18 and 29 years old in good health. Some clones in this sample may be carry-over from other donors' samples. The sample consisted of naive CD4+ T cells from PBMCs. Noted subset: CD45RA+ positively selected. The chain joins TRBV19 to TRBJ1-2; TRBD1 agrees at 7 bases. CDR3 nucleotide sequence: TGTGCCAGTAGTAGTACAGGGGACTATGGCTACACCTTC. Translating gives CASSSTGDYGYTF.